The 16 T cell receptor beta chains in this list originate from one sample, sequenced in a study of T cell responses to AZD1222 COVID-19 vaccine. Clones were read by immunoSEQ multiplex PCR, and TCRdb kept only the in-frame ones, dropping some. The table has about 140,000 clones, 85% to 95% seen once. Sequenced here: peripheral blood, sampled after recovery from COVID-19. Receptor source: an adult who had recovered from COVID-19.

This chain joins TRBV27 and TRBJ2-7; D might be TRBD2 (6 bases). The ends were cut back, 4 bases at V and 2 bases at J, with 9 bases in the middle. The CDR3 is 13 residues long. Looked up from germline, CDR1 is MNHEY and CDR2 is SMNVEV (reference sequence). The CDR3 sequence: CASSSGLAYEQYF. The CDR3 bases are TGTGCCAGCAGTTCGGGACTTGCCTACGAGCAGTACTTC.

The chain links TRBV6-4 to TRBJ2-3; 9 nucleotides align to TRBD2. Germline V gene lookup returns CDR1 MRHNA and CDR2 SNTAGT. Trimming cost V 0 bases and J 5 bases; bases outside gene matches: 6. The CDR3 runs to 16 residues. The CDR3, as DNA: TGTGCCAGCAGTGACTCGGGCGGGAGGGCCCGAGATACGCAGTATTTT. Translation gives CASSDSGGRARDTQYF.

The rearrangement uses TRBV11-2 and TRBJ1-1, with 7 bases lining up with TRBD1. The trim removed 3 bases at V and 1 base at J, leaving 11 bases unmatched. This CDR3 has 17 residues. The germline gives CDR1 SGHAT, CDR2 FQNNGV. The CDR3 DNA reads as TGTGCCAGCAGCTTCCTTCTACAGGGGCGTCCGAACACTGAAGCTTTCTTT. Its translation is CASSFLLQGRPNTEAFF.

The CDR3, as DNA: TGTGCCTGTGCGACAGGGCCCCTCTCCTATAATTCACCCCTCCACTTT. This gives the protein CACATGPLSYNSPLHF. The rearrangement joins TRBV30 to TRBJ1-6; 7 positions match TRBD1. Germline trimming cut 6 bases from V and 0 bases from J; bases unmatched to any gene: 8. The germline V gene has CDR1 GTSNPN and CDR2 SVGIG (reference sequence). This CDR3 spans 16 amino acids.

This chain links TRBV30 with TRBJ1-2; D perhaps matches TRBD1 (6 bases). CDR1 is GTSNPN and CDR2 is SVGIG in the germline V gene (reference sequence). The CDR3 is 14 residues long. Deletions cut 3 bases from V and 8 bases from J, with 19 bases between. CDR3 in amino acids: CAWRPRVDGGGYTF. The DNA of the CDR3 is TGTGCCTGGAGGCCTAGGGTGGATGGGGGCGGCTACACCTTC.

Concerning this clone: This same CDR3 is encoded by further DNA sequences in the sample. This chain connects TRBV5-1 to TRBJ2-5; no definite D call. Germline V CDR1 and CDR2: SGHRS, YFSETQ. V was pared by 0 bases and J by 5 bases, with 5 bases between. This CDR3 is 12 amino acids long. Here the CDR3 reads CASSLARETQYF. CDR3 coding DNA: TGCGCCAGCAGCTTGGCGAGGGAGACCCAGTACTTC.

The chain links TRBV3-1 (or the pseudogene TRBV3-2) to TRBJ2-7; D not certain. CDR3 length equals 13 residues. V was shortened by 1 base and J by 6 bases, with 10 bases between the two germline ends. CDR1 and CDR2 from the germline V gene are LGHDT and YNNKEL (reference sequence). The CDR3 region has the DNA TGTGCCAGCAGCCAAGTGGCTAGTCTCGAGCAGTACTTC. This codes for CASSQVASLEQYF.

The chain couples TRBV29-1 to TRBJ2-7; 9 positions match TRBD1. Germline CDR1 and CDR2: SQVTM and ANQGSEA. J was trimmed by 7 bases and V by 5 bases; bases with no gene match: 6. This CDR3 is built from 12 residues. The CDR3 loop is CSVPGQGREQYF. CDR3 bases: TGCAGCGTTCCCGGACAGGGGAGAGAGCAGTACTTC.

This clone was counted once. The gene calls are TRBV6-5 and TRBJ1-3, with 8 bases aligning to TRBD1. After removal of 2 bases from V and 0 bases from J, the junction contained 0 bases not matched to a gene. This CDR3 contains 15 residues. CDR1 MNHEY and CDR2 SVGAGI come from the germline V gene. The chain's CDR3 is CASSYDRGSGNTIYF. The CDR3 nucleotides read TGTGCCAGCAGTTACGACAGGGGCTCTGGAAACACCATATATTTT.

The rearrangement links TRBV7-3 to TRBJ1-1; tentatively, D is TRBD1 (5 bases). The CDR3 sequence is 15 residues long. Deletions cut 5 bases from V and 5 bases from J, with 18 bases between. Germline V gene sequence: CDR1 SGHTA, CDR2 FQGTGA. CDR3 loop: CASSLLQGSVTEAFF. CDR3 coding DNA: TGTGCCAGCAGCCTCTTGCAGGGAAGTGTTACTGAAGCTTTCTTT. Looking up the rest from reference TRBV7-3 and TRBJ1-1 gives the full variable domain: GAGVSQTPSNKVTEKGKYVELRCDPISGHTALYWYRQSLGQGPEFLIYFQGTGAADDSGLPNDRFFAVRPEGSVSTLKIQRTERGDSAVYLCASSLLQGSVTEAFFGQGTRLTVV.

This sequence joins TRBV27 and TRBJ2-1; 8 nucleotides line up with TRBD2. With V trimmed by 6 bases and J by 0 bases, 4 bases remained unmatched. The CDR3 totals 15 residues. The V gene's germline CDR1 is MNHEY and CDR2 SMNVEV (reference sequence). In DNA, the CDR3 is TGTGCCAGCAGGCTAGCGGGTAGCTCCTACAATGAGCAGTTCTTC. As protein: CASRLAGSSYNEQFF.

This clone was recorded a few times. The V gene is TRBV7-3, the J gene TRBJ1-5; 7 nucleotides align to TRBD1. Germline V gene sequence: CDR1 SGHTA, CDR2 FQGTGA. V shed 3 bases and J 7 bases; nucleotides not matched to a gene: 9. The CDR3 extends over 15 amino acids. CDR3 sequence (DNA): TGTGCCAGCAGCTTGAGGACAGGAGGAAGCCAGCCCCAGCATTTT. It translates to CASSLRTGGSQPQHF.

The rearrangement links TRBV19 to TRBJ2-7; the D gene is possibly TRBD2 (6 bases). CDR1 LNHDA and CDR2 SQIVND come from the germline V gene (reference sequence). This CDR3 spans 15 amino acids. Trimming took 3 bases from V and 6 from J, leaving 18 bases between them. The CDR3 loop reads CASSIRTDGGGEQYF. The CDR3 bases are TGTGCCAGTAGTATTCGGACCGACGGGGGAGGCGAGCAGTACTTC.

The rearrangement joins TRBV2 to TRBJ2-7, with D uncertain. CDR3 length equals 15 residues. CDR1 is SNHLY and CDR2 is FYNNEI in the germline V gene. The V gene lost 8 bases and the J gene lost 0 bases, with 17 bases spanning the gap. In DNA form, the CDR3 reads TGTGCCAGCGTTTTGCCGTTCGGCACCTCCTACGAGCAGTACTTC. Amino acid sequence: CASVLPFGTSYEQYF.

The rearrangement uses TRBV24-1 and TRBJ2-7, with TRBD1 matching over 10 bases. This CDR3 comprises 16 residues. V gave up 4 bases and J gave up 6 bases; unmatched junction bases: 11. From germline, CDR1 is KGHDR and CDR2 SFDVKD. CDR3 sequence reads: CATSDRSGTGESEQYF. For the CDR3, the DNA is TGTGCCACCAGTGACCGTTCCGGGACAGGGGAAAGCGAGCAGTACTTC.

This chain uses TRBV28 with TRBJ2-2; no firm D call. The CDR3 extends over 14 amino acids. V lost 2 bases and J lost 5, with 9 bases in between. Germline CDR1 MDHEN, CDR2 SYDVKM. The CDR3 loop reads CASSLNLWTGELFF. The CDR3 region has the DNA TGTGCCAGCAGTTTAAATCTGTGGACCGGGGAGCTGTTTTTT.